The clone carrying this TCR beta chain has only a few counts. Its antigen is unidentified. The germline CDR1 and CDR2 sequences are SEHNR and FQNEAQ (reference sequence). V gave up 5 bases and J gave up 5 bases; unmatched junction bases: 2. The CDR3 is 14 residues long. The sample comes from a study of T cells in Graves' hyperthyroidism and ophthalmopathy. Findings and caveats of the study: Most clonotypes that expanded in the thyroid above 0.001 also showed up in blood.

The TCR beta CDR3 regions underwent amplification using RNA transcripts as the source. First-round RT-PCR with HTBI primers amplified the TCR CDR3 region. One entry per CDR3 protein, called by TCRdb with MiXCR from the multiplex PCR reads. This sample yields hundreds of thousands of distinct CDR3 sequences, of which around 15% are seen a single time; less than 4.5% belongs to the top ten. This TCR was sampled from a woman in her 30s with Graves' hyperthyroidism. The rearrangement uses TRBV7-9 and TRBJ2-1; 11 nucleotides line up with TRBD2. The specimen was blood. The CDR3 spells CASSLLAGDNEQFF. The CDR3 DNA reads TGTGCCAGCAGCCTACTAGCGGGGGACAATGAGCAGTTCTTC.